Presented here are 2 T cell receptor beta chains from one specimen sequenced in a study of blood T cell repertoires in COVID-19. Assay used: immunoSEQ multiplex PCR; TCRdb lists only in-frame clones, some missing. The sample yields about 73,000 clones, 89% seen once. Input material: peripheral blood. The receptors derive from a man at least 80 years old with acute or convalescent COVID-19.

As concerns this clone: The same CDR3 can be traced to other DNA sequences in this sample. The CDR3 is CASSMDSYSGNTIYF. For the CDR3, the DNA is TGTGCCAGTAGTATGGACTCTTACTCTGGAAACACCATATATTTT. The chain employs TRBV19 and TRBJ1-3, with unresolved D. The CDR3 has 15 amino acids. The V and J ends lost 3 bases and 0 bases respectively, with 9 bases between them. Germline V CDR1 and CDR2: LNHDA, SQIVND (reference sequence). The whole variable domain, remainder taken from reference TRBV19 and TRBJ1-3, is DGGITQSPKYLFRKEGQNVTLSCEQNLNHDAMYWYRQDPGQGLRLIYYSQIVNDFQKGDIAEGYSVSREKKESFPLTVTSAQKNPTAFYLCASSMDSYSGNTIYFGEGSWLTVV.

The rearrangement uses TRBV6-5 and TRBJ1-2, with a tentative D call TRBD1 (5 bases). This CDR3 spans 14 amino acids. In germline, CDR1 is MNHEY, CDR2 SVGAGI. The V end lost 7 bases, the J end lost 4 bases, and 16 bases lay between the germline ends. This chain's CDR3 is CASTLYRGGYGYTF. The CDR3 DNA follows: TGTGCCAGCACCCTATATAGGGGAGGCTATGGCTACACCTTC.